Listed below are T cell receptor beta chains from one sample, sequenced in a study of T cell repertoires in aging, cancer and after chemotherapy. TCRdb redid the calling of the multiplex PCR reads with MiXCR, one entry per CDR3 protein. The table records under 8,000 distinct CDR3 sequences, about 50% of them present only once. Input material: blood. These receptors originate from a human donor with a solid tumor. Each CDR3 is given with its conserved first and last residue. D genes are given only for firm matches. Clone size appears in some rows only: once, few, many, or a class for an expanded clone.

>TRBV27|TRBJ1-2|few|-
TGTGCCAGCAGTACCCTCGACAGTCTTAACTATGGCTACACCTTC
CASSTLDSLNYGYTF
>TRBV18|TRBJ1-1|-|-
TGTGCCAGCTCACCCCAGACGGTTATGAACACTGAAGCTTTCTTT
CASSPQTVMNTEAFF
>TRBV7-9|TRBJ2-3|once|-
TGTGTCAGAAGCTTTCGTCGGCCTGACGGCAGTTCAGATACGCAGTATTTT
CVRSFRRPDGSSDTQYF
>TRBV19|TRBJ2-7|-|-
TGTGCCAGTAGTATGGTCGTGAGCTCCTACGAGCAGTACTTC
CASSMVVSSYEQYF
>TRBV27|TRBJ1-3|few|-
TGTGCCAGCAGTTTATCCCCCGGGAACTCTGGAAACACCATATATTTT
CASSLSPGNSGNTIYF
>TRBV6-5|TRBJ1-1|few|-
TGTGCCAGCAAGAGACAGGAAACGAACACTGAAGCTTTCTTT
CASKRQETNTEAFF
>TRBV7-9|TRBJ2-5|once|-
TGTGCCAGCACGCTAGAAGAGACCCAGTACTTC
CASTLEETQYF
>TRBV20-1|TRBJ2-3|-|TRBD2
TGCAGTGCTCGGACCGGGACTAGAGATACGCAGTATTTT
CSARTGTRDTQYF
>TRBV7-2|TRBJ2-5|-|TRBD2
TGTGCCAGCAGCCGAACTAGCGGGAGGGAGACCCAGTACTTC
CASSRTSGRETQYF
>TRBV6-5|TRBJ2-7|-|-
TGTGCCAGCAGTTACGGTGCTGATATGAGTTCCTACGAGCAGTACTTC
CASSYGADMSSYEQYF
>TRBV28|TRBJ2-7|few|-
TGTGCCAGCAGCACTCCTTCCCGTTGGGGCGGCGGCGGGATATCCTACGAGCAGTACTTC
CASSTPSRWGGGGISYEQYF
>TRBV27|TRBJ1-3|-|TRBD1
TGTGCCACCTGGGACAGGGGGACCGGAAACACCATATATTTT
CATWDRGTGNTIYF
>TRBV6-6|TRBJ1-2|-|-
TGTGCCAGCAGTTTCTTACACAGGGATGGCTACACCTTC
CASSFLHRDGYTF
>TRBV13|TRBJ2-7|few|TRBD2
TGTGCCAGCAGCCTAGAATCCGGGACTAGCGGTTACGAGCAGTACTTC
CASSLESGTSGYEQYF
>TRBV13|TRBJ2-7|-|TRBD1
TGTGCCAGCAGCTTAGTGAGGGGGACAGGGTACGAGCAGTACTTC
CASSLVRGTGYEQYF
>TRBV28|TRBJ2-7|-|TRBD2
TGTGCCAGCAGTGAGGGACTAGCACTCTACGAGCAGTACTTC
CASSEGLALYEQYF
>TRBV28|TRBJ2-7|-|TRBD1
TGTGCCAGCAGTTTTCCAGGGACAGGCATCTACGAGCAGTACTTC
CASSFPGTGIYEQYF
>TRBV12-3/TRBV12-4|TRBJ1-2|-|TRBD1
TGTGCCAGCCGGGGGGCAGGGGGTGGCTACACCTTC
CASRGAGGGYTF
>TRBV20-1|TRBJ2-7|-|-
TGCAGTGCTTATATTAGCGGCTACGAGCAGTACTTC
CSAYISGYEQYF
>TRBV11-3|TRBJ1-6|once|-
TGTGCCAGCAGCTTACGGCGGGTCAATTCACCCCTCCACTTT
CASSLRRVNSPLHF
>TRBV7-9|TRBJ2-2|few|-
TGTGCCAGCAGCTTAACCGGGGAGCTGTTTTTT
CASSLTGELFF
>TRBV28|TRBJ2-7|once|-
TGTGCCAGCAGTTTAGGTTACGCGACAAAAGACTACGAGCAGTACTTC
CASSLGYATKDYEQYF
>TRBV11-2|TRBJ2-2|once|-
TGTGCCAGCAGGTCGTGGGGGTCCCCCGGGGAGCTGTTTTTT
CASRSWGSPGELFF
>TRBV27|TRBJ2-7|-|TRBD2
TGTGCCAGCAGTTACTCGGGAGGGCGAGAGCAGTACTTC
CASSYSGGREQYF
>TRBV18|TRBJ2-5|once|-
TGTGCCAGCTCACCAGGAGTTTCAGAGACCCAGTACTTC
CASSPGVSETQYF
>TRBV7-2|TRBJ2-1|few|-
TGTGCCAGCAGCGTATTGACAGGAGCTGAGCAGTTCTTC
CASSVLTGAEQFF
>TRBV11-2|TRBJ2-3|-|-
TGTGCCAGCAGCTTATCGCCTAGCTCCACAGATACGCAGTATTTT
CASSLSPSSTDTQYF
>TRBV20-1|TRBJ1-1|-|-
TGCAGCTACGGAGACAACTTAAGGACTGAAGCTTTCTTT
CSYGDNLRTEAFF
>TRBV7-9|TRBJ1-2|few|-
TGTGCCAGCAGCTTGAACGCCGCGGTTGGTGGCTACACCTTC
CASSLNAAVGGYTF
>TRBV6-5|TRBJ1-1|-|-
TGTGCCAGCAGTTACTCCAGTGTGCCTCCCGAAGCTTTCTTT
CASSYSSVPPEAFF
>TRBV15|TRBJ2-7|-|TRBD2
TGTGCCACCAGGGAACTAGCGGACTCCTACGAGCAGTACTTC
CATRELADSYEQYF
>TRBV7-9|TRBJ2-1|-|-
TGTGCCAGCAGCTTGGGACACAACAATGAGCAGTTCTTC
CASSLGHNNEQFF
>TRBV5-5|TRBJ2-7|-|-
TGTGCCAGCAGCTTAAGGGATAACCACTACGAGCAGTACTTC
CASSLRDNHYEQYF
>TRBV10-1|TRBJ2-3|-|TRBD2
TGCGCCAGCAGTGCCAGCGGGGGAGATACGCAGTATTTT
CASSASGGDTQYF
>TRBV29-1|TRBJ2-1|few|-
TGCAGCGTTGAAGAACGGCGGGAGCAGTTCTTC
CSVEERREQFF
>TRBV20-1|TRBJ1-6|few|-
TGCAGTGCTAGAGATAAGGACAGACATAATTCACCCCTCCACTTT
CSARDKDRHNSPLHF
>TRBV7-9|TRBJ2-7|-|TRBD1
TGTGCCAGCAGACCCGGACAGGGGGCGTGGGAGCAGTACTTC
CASRPGQGAWEQYF
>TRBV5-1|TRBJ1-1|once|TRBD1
TGCGCCAGCAGCTTGGCCCCCGGGACAGCGAACACTGAAGCTTTCTTT
CASSLAPGTANTEAFF
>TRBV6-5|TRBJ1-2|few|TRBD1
TGTGCCAGCAGTTACTCGTTTTTCGACAGGGAATTCTATGGCTACACCTTC
CASSYSFFDREFYGYTF
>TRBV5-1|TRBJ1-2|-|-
TGCGCCAGCAGGTCGACCGAACCTCTTAACTATGGCTACACCTTC
CASRSTEPLNYGYTF
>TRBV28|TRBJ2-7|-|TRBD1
TGTGCCAGCAGTGAGACGGGACAGGTGAGCTACGAGCAGTACTTC
CASSETGQVSYEQYF
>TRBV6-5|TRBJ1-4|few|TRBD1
TGTGCCAGCAGTTACTCGCCGGGACAGGGGGCGCGTCGTGAAAAACTGTTTTTT
CASSYSPGQGARREKLFF
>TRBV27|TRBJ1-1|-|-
TGTGCCAGCAGTTTAATCCAGGGTCGTAACACTGAAGCTTTCTTT
CASSLIQGRNTEAFF
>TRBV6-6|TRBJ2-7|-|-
TGTGCCAGCGGCGCTCCCTCCAAGTTAAGGCAGTACTTC
CASGAPSKLRQYF
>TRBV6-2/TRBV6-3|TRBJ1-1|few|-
TGTGCCAGCAGTATAAGCATGAACACTGAAGCTTTCTTT
CASSISMNTEAFF
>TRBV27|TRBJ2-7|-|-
TGTGCCAGCAGGGGCCCCTCCTACGAGCAGTACTTC
CASRGPSYEQYF
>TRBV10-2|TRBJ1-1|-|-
TGCGCCAGCAGTGAGTCGGTGGACAGTCCAGAAGCTTTCTTT
CASSESVDSPEAFF
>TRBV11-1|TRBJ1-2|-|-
TGTGCCAGCAGCTTTATAGCGGGCTCCGACTATGGCTACACCTTC
CASSFIAGSDYGYTF